The 28 T cell receptor beta chains reported below all come from one sample, sequenced in a study of post-analysis software for immune sequencing data. General observations from the study: The five TRBV segments detected at higher frequency in patients than in controls included TRBV5-6, TRBV5-1 and TRBV20-1.

These TCRs' antigens remain unknown. TCR beta cDNA libraries had unique molecular identifiers. Each CDR3 protein gets one entry after TCRdb re-called the PCR reads with MiXCR. The sample contains 600,000 to 750,000 distinct CDR3 sequences, over 45% of which appear only once. The material sequenced was blood. These receptors originate from a girl aged 2-10 years with multiple sclerosis.

The chain uses TRBV5-1 and TRBJ2-7; D possibly matches TRBD1 or TRBD2 (5 bases each). Germline values: CDR1 SGHRS, CDR2 YFSETQ. Trimming cost V 4 bases and J 5 bases, with 19 bases left between them. This CDR3 region has 15 residues. The CDR3 loop reads CASSPRGESSHEQYF. The DNA of the CDR3 is TGCGCCAGCAGCCCGAGAGGGGAATCGAGTCACGAGCAGTACTTC.

The rearrangement joins TRBV10-3 to TRBJ2-2; D possibly corresponds to TRBD2 (5 bases). Germline values: CDR1 ENHRY, CDR2 SYGVKD. The V end was cut by 10 bases, the J end by 1 base, with 16 bases between. CDR3 length equals 15 residues. The CDR3 sequence: CATQPREGNTGELFF. The CDR3 DNA reads as TGTGCCACGCAGCCTCGTGAGGGGAACACCGGGGAGCTGTTTTTT.

The chain combines TRBV3-1 with TRBJ2-3, with D perhaps matching TRBD2 (6 bases). The CDR3 is 15 amino acids. The germline V and J ends were trimmed by 1 base and 6 bases, with 14 bases remaining between them. CDR1 is LGHDT and CDR2 is YNNKEL in the germline V gene (reference sequence). This CDR3 is CASSQGDGGEDTQYF. CDR3 bases: TGTGCCAGCAGCCAAGGTGACGGCGGGGAGGATACGCAGTATTTT.

The chain employs TRBV7-9 and TRBJ1-4; D is uncertain. With 8 bases removed from V and 8 bases from J, the gap between germline ends came to 12 bases. The CDR3 loop spans 12 amino acids. Germline V gene data show CDR1 as SEHNR and CDR2 as FQNEAQ (reference sequence). The CDR3 sequence: CASARVKEKLFF. CDR3 nucleotide sequence: TGTGCCAGCGCCCGGGTTAAAGAAAAACTGTTTTTT.

This chain joins TRBV5-1 and TRBJ2-1; 7 bases fit TRBD2. V dropped 2 bases and J dropped 2; count of bases not matched to a gene: 13. CDR3 length: 18 residues. Germline values: CDR1 SGHRS, CDR2 YFSETQ. CDR3 DNA sequence: TGCGCCAGCAGCTTAGACCCCGCACGGGGGGATCCCTACAATGAGCAGTTCTTC. Translation gives CASSLDPARGDPYNEQFF.

This clonotype was observed a few times. The chain combines TRBV20-1 with TRBJ2-1; D may be TRBD2 (6 bases). The V gene lost 3 bases and the J gene lost 9 bases, with 9 bases spanning the gap. CDR1 and CDR2 (germline): DFQATT, SNEGSKA (reference sequence). The length of the CDR3 is 11 residues. The CDR3 loop is CSASGSGEQFF. The CDR3 nucleotides read TGCAGTGCTAGCGGGAGCGGTGAGCAGTTCTTC.

The chain recombines TRBV5-1 with TRBJ2-7, with TRBD1 matching over 8 bases. CDR3 length: 15 residues. CDR1 is SGHRS and CDR2 is YFSETQ in the germline V gene. J was trimmed by 3 bases and V by 4 bases; bases with no gene match: 9. The CDR3 is CASSEGQGLYYEQYF. In nucleotides, the CDR3 is TGCGCCAGCAGCGAAGGACAGGGACTGTACTACGAGCAGTACTTC.

The chain has TRBV11-3 and TRBJ2-6; TRBD1 aligns across 10 bases. CDR3 length: 18 amino acids. CDR1 and CDR2 from the germline V gene are SGHNT and YENEEA. Trimming at V came to 2 bases and at J to 4 bases, leaving 8 bases not matched to a gene. As DNA, the CDR3 is TGTGCCAGCAGCTTATCCTCGGGACAGGGGAACGGGGCCAACGTCCTGACTTTC. Translating gives CASSLSSGQGNGANVLTF.

This rearrangement joins TRBV11-2 to TRBJ1-1; D gene unclear. Germline V gene data show CDR1 as SGHAT and CDR2 as FQNNGV. The CDR3 is 13 amino acids. Trimming took off 4 bases at V and 1 base at J, with 7 bases between the two ends. CDR3 protein: CASSSIPNTEAFF. For the CDR3, the DNA is TGTGCCAGCAGCTCAATCCCGAACACTGAAGCTTTCTTT.

This rearrangement joins TRBV10-3 to TRBJ2-3; 10 bases are a match to TRBD2. V shed 3 bases, J shed 2 bases, and the junction held 2 bases outside the gene matches. Germline CDR1 is ENHRY and CDR2 is SYGVKD. The CDR3 runs 15 residues. The CDR3 spells CAISETSGVTDTQYF. DNA for the CDR3: TGTGCCATCAGTGAAACTAGCGGGGTCACAGATACGCAGTATTTT.

The V and J genes are TRBV6-5 and TRBJ2-5; D not certain. The CDR3 extends over 12 amino acids. Looked up from germline, CDR1 is MNHEY and CDR2 is SVGAGI. V gave up 6 bases and J gave up 1 base, with 6 bases separating them. CDR3: CASRGGQETQYF. The CDR3 DNA reads TGTGCCAGCAGGGGCGGCCAAGAGACCCAGTACTTC.

About this clonotype itself: At one of its ends the junction is not consistent with the germline gene, which may arise from a read error. The chain carries TRBV7-2 and TRBJ2-3; 7 nucleotides match TRBD1. CDR1 SGHTA and CDR2 FQGNSA come from the germline V gene. The CDR3 totals 15 residues. CDR3 bases: TGTGTCAGCAGCCCTCGGACAGGCCTCACAGATACGCAGTATTTT. This translates into CVSSPRTGLTDTQYF.

This chain joins TRBV20-1 and TRBJ2-1; D is tentatively TRBD1 or TRBD2 (5 bases each). Per germline, CDR1 DFQATT and CDR2 SNEGSKA (reference sequence). The V and J ends lost 0 bases and 8 bases respectively, with 14 bases between them. The CDR3 contains 14 residues. The CDR3 sequence is CSARDWDHKDEQFF. In DNA, the CDR3 is TGCAGTGCTAGAGATTGGGACCATAAGGATGAGCAGTTCTTC.

The rearrangement uses TRBV12-3 or TRBV12-4 and TRBJ1-5, with D perhaps TRBD1 (6 bases). Trimming removed 5 bases from V and 4 bases from J, with 12 bases in between. The CDR3 consists of 14 residues. The DNA of the CDR3 is TGTGCCAGCAGTCGAGACCAGGGGAATCAGCCCCAGCATTTT. It codes for CASSRDQGNQPQHF.

The genes are TRBV9 and TRBJ2-3; D is uncertain. This CDR3 has 13 residues. Trimming cost V 5 bases and J 1 base, with 8 bases left between them. CDR1 is SGDLS, CDR2 YYNGEE, per germline. The CDR3 DNA is TGTGCCAGCAGTTCTTATGGCACAGATACGCAGTATTTT. It yields the protein CASSSYGTDTQYF.

The rearrangement joins TRBV29-1 to TRBJ2-1; TRBD2 aligns across 13 bases. V dropped 3 bases and J dropped 4; count of bases not matched to a gene: 6. Germline CDR1 reads SQVTM; CDR2 reads ANQGSEA. CDR3 size: 16 residues. CDR3 bases: TGCAGCGTTGAGGGAAAACTAGCGGGGGGGTACAATGAGCAGTTCTTC. Protein sequence: CSVEGKLAGGYNEQFF.

The chain carries TRBV4-2 and TRBJ2-7, with TRBD2 matching over 7 bases. The CDR3 sequence is 18 residues long. From germline, CDR1 is LGHNA and CDR2 YNFKEQ. J was trimmed by 10 bases and V by 0 bases; bases with no gene match: 21. In nucleotides, the CDR3 is TGTGCCAGCAGCCAAGAGGGACGACTAGCCCCAGGAAGGGACGTTCAGTACTTC. Its translation is CASSQEGRLAPGRDVQYF.

The chain employs TRBV5-1 and TRBJ2-3, with 7 bases matching TRBD1. This CDR3 comprises 15 residues. Trimming removed 3 bases from V and 3 bases from J; junction bases left unmatched: 7. Germline V gives CDR1 SGHRS, CDR2 YFSETQ. In nucleotides, the CDR3 is TGCGCCAGCAGCTCAGGAAGGGGGCCGACAGATACGCAGTATTTT. It translates to CASSSGRGPTDTQYF.

The V and J genes are TRBV20-1 and TRBJ2-5; D is ambiguous. The CDR3 is made up of 14 amino acids. Germline V CDR1 and CDR2: DFQATT, SNEGSKA (reference sequence). The germline V and J ends were trimmed by 0 bases and 5 bases, with 13 bases remaining between them. CDR3 region: CSARENRRWETQYF. As DNA, the CDR3 is TGCAGTGCTAGAGAGAATAGGCGATGGGAGACCCAGTACTTC.

The sample holds a few counts of this clonotype. This sequence joins TRBV29-1 and TRBJ2-1, with D perhaps TRBD1 (5 bases). This CDR3 comprises 10 residues. Trimming left V 7 bases short and J 6 bases short, with 7 bases between. CDR1 and CDR2 (germline): SQVTM, ANQGSEA. The CDR3 region has the DNA TGCAGCGAAGGGGCCAATGAGCAGTTCTTC. It yields the protein CSEGANEQFF.

This chain connects TRBV25-1 to TRBJ2-7; D may be TRBD2 (6 bases). With 6 bases removed from V and 6 bases from J, the gap between germline ends came to 15 bases. CDR3 length: 13 amino acids. Per the germline V gene, CDR1 is MGHDK and CDR2 is SYGVNS. CDR3 coding DNA: TGTGCCAGCAGCTGGGAGGATAAGGGCGAGCAGTACTTC. Protein sequence: CASSWEDKGEQYF.

This clonotype came up a few times. The chain joins TRBV7-9 to TRBJ1-1, with 7 bases matching TRBD1. The germline CDR1 and CDR2 sequences are SEHNR and FQNEAQ (reference sequence). V trimming: 5 bases; J trimming: 5 bases; junction bases outside the gene matches: 8. CDR3 length equals 14 residues. The CDR3 region is CASSPLGGRTEAFF. CDR3 DNA: TGTGCCAGCAGCCCTTTAGGGGGCCGAACTGAAGCTTTCTTT.

The chain links TRBV6-1 to TRBJ1-6; D ambiguous. V gave up 2 bases and J gave up 7 bases, with 3 bases separating them. In germline, CDR1 is MNHNS, CDR2 SASEGT. The CDR3 has 12 residues. As DNA, the CDR3 is TGTGCCAGCAGTGAATTGAATTCACCCCTCCACTTT. Translated, it gives CASSELNSPLHF.

The rearrangement uses TRBV29-1 and TRBJ2-3; D is perhaps TRBD2 (5 bases). This CDR3 spans 16 amino acids. Germline-derived CDR1 and CDR2 are SQVTM and ANQGSEA. V was pared by 5 bases and J by 3 bases, with 21 bases between. Written as DNA, the CDR3 is TGCAGCGTTACCCCGTTATGGGAGCGGAGTACAGATACGCAGTATTTT. Translated: CSVTPLWERSTDTQYF.

About this clonotype: One end of the junction varies from germline; a read error may be responsible. The rearrangement uses TRBV20-1 and TRBJ2-4; TRBD2 matches 9 bases. The CDR3 sequence is 17 residues long. Germline assignment: CDR1 DFQATT and CDR2 SNEGSKA (reference sequence). This CDR3 reads CSAPESGRLLAKNIQYF. The CDR3 bases are TGCAGTGCTCCCGAGAGCGGGAGGCTTCTAGCCAAAAACATTCAGTACTTT.

This clonotype was counted between two and nine times. The chain joins TRBV11-2 to TRBJ2-1; no clear D. Trimming removed 5 bases from V and 6 bases from J, with 8 bases in between. CDR3 length: 12 residues. Germline-derived CDR1 and CDR2 are SGHAT and FQNNGV. This CDR3 is CASSPLSNEQFF. In nucleotides, the CDR3 is TGTGCCAGCAGCCCCCTCTCCAATGAGCAGTTCTTC.

This clonotype was recorded a few times. The V call is TRBV10-1, the J call TRBJ2-3, with 7 nucleotides matching TRBD2. The CDR3 loop spans 16 amino acids. Germline assignment: CDR1 WNHNN and CDR2 SYGVQD (reference sequence). With V trimmed by 4 bases and J by 2 bases, 9 bases remained unmatched. CDR3 loop: CASSGPSGGFTDTQYF. CDR3 coding DNA: TGCGCCAGCAGTGGCCCTAGCGGAGGGTTCACAGATACGCAGTATTTT.

CDR3 bases: TGCGCCAGCAGCCGCACTAGCGTCCACTACGAGCAGTACTTC. It yields the protein CASSRTSVHYEQYF. The V and J genes are TRBV5-1 and TRBJ2-7; 7 bases are a match to TRBD2. CDR1 is SGHRS, CDR2 YFSETQ, per germline. Trimming cost V 4 bases and J 3 bases; bases outside gene matches: 7. The CDR3 runs 14 residues. The entire variable domain, with the rest obtained from reference TRBV5-1 and TRBJ2-7, is as follows: KAGVTQTPRYLIKTRGQQVTLSCSPISGHRSVSWYQQTPGQGLQFLFEYFSETQRNKGNFPGRFSGRQFSNSRSEMNVSTLELGDSALYLCASSRTSVHYEQYFGPGTRLTVT.